These T cell receptor beta chains were read from a single sample in a study of cytotoxic CD8 clonotypes in ibrutinib-treated CLL. Only in-frame clones appear in the TCRdb table, and some are missing; sequencing was by immunoSEQ multiplex PCR. There are fewer than 400,000 clones in the sample; 67% occur only once, and roughly 6.7% lies in the top ten. The specimen comprised PBMCs, sampled after 36 months of ibrutinib treatment. Every receptor here comes from a human donor with chronic lymphocytic leukemia. CDR3s include the opening cysteine and the closing phenylalanine or tryptophan. A D gene is named only where the DNA matches it firmly. Some rows have no size entry. The others give once, few or many, or a class for an expanded clone.

TRBJ2-6 TRBD1 - 15 TRBV15 TGTGCCACAGAGGACAGGGGCTCTGGGGCCAACGTCCTGACTTTC CATEDRGSGANVLTF
TRBJ2-7 - once 14 TRBV29-1 TGCAGCGTTGAGGCTGGCGGGTGGGCGGGCGAGCAGTACTTC CSVEAGGWAGEQYF
TRBJ2-5 - once 15 TRBV5-1 TGCGCCAGCAGCTTGGCCCTGGGACGGGAAGAGACCCAGTACTTC CASSLALGREETQYF
TRBJ2-7 TRBD1 few 14 TRBV4-1 TGCGCCAGCAGCTTAAGGGACAGAACCTACGAGCAGTACTTC CASSLRDRTYEQYF
TRBJ1-4 - - 13 TRBV5-1 TGCGCCAGCAGCTTGGACCTTAATGAAAAACTGTTTTTT CASSLDLNEKLFF
TRBJ2-3 TRBD2 - 15 TRBV4-1 TGCGCCAGCAGCCAAGAAGGAGCGGGGGGTGATACGCAGTATTTT CASSQEGAGGDTQYF
TRBJ2-3 TRBD1 - 14 TRBV7-8 TGTGCCAGCAGCCCCTACAGGGGGACAGATACGCAGTATTTT CASSPYRGTDTQYF
TRBJ2-2 - - 14 TRBV6-5 TGTGCCAGCAGTACCGACAGGAGCACCGGGGAGCTGTTTTTT CASSTDRSTGELFF
TRBJ2-2 - - 17 TRBV21-1 TGTGCCAGCAGTCTTCCCCCGGTCAGGCCCAACACCGGGGAGCTGTTTTTT CASSLPPVRPNTGELFF
TRBJ2-1 TRBD2 - 21 TRBV5-1 TGCGCCAGCAGCTTGTCATGGGGGACTAGCGGGGGAGCCCCCCGCTACAATGAGCAGTTCTTC CASSLSWGTSGGAPRYNEQFF
TRBJ2-3 - few 15 TRBV4-1 TGCGCCAGCAGCCAAGGGACCCCTAGCACAGATACGCAGTATTTT CASSQGTPSTDTQYF
TRBJ1-1 - - 15 TRBV19 TGTGCCAGTAGTATTGGAGGGGGATTTGACACTGAAGCTTTCTTT CASSIGGGFDTEAFF
TRBJ1-2 - few 12 TRBV6-5 TGTGCCAGCAGCCCCGGAGATCGCGGCTACACCTTC CASSPGDRGYTF
TRBJ2-7 - - 13 TRBV10-3 TGTGCCATCAGTGAGAACAGAGACTACGAGCAGTACTTC CAISENRDYEQYF
TRBJ2-7 - - 14 TRBV10-3 TGTGCCATCAGTGAGTCCGGGGGAGTGGGCGAGCAGTACTTC CAISESGGVGEQYF